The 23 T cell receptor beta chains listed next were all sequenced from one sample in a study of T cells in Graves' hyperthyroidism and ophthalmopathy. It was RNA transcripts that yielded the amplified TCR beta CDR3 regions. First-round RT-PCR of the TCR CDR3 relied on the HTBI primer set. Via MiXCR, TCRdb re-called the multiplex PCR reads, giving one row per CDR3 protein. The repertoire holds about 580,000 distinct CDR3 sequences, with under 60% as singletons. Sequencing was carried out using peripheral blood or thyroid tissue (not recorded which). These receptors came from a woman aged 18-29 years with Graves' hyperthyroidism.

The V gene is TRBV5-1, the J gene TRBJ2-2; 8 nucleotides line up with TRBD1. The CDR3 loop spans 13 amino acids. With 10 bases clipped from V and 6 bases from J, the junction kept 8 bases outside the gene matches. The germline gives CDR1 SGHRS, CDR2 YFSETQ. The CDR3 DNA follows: TGCGCCTGCGGACAGGGAGAAGCCGGGGAGCTGTTTTTT. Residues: CACGQGEAGELFF. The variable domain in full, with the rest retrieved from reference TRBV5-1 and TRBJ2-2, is KAGVTQTPRYLIKTRGQQVTLSCSPISGHRSVSWYQQTPGQGLQFLFEYFSETQRNKGNFPGRFSGRQFSNSRSEMNVSTLELGDSALYLCACGQGEAGELFFGEGSRLTVL.

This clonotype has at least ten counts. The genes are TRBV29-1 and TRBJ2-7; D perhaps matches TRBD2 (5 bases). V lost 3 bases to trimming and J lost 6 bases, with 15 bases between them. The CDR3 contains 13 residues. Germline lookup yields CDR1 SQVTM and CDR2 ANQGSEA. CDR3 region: CSVDSPIGGEQYF. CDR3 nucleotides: TGCAGCGTTGACAGTCCCATAGGAGGCGAGCAGTACTTC.

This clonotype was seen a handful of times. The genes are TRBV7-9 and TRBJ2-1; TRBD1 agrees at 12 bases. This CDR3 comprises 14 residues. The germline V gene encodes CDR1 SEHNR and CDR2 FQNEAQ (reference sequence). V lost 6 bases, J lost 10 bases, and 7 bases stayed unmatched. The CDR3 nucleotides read TGTGCCAGCAGTCCCGGGACAGGGGGCTTAGAGCAGTTCTTC. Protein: CASSPGTGGLEQFF.

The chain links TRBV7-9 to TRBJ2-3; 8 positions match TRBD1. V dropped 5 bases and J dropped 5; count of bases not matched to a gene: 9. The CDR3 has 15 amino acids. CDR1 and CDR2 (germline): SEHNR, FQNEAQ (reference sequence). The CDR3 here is CASSRRRQGIDTQYF. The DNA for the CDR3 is TGTGCCAGCAGCCGGAGACGACAGGGGATAGATACGCAGTATTTT. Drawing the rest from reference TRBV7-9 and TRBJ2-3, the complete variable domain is DTGVSQNPRHKITKRGQNVTFRCDPISEHNRLYWYRQTLGQGPEFLTYFQNEAQLEKSRLLSDRFSAERPKGSFSTLEIQRTEQGDSAMYLCASSRRRQGIDTQYFGPGTRLTVL.

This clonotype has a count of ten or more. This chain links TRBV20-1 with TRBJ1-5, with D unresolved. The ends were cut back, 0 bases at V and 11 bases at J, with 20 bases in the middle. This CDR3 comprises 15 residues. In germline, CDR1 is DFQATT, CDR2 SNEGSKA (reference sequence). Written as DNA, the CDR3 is TGCAGTGCTAGAGATTTTACCGGCCCCGCAGTGGCCCAGCATTTT. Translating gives CSARDFTGPAVAQHF.

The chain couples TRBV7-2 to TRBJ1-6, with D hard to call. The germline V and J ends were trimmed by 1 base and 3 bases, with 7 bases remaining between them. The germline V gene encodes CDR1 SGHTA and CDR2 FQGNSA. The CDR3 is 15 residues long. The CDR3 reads CASSLEPRYNSPLHF. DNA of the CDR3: TGTGCCAGCAGCTTAGAGCCGCGCTATAATTCACCCCTCCACTTT.

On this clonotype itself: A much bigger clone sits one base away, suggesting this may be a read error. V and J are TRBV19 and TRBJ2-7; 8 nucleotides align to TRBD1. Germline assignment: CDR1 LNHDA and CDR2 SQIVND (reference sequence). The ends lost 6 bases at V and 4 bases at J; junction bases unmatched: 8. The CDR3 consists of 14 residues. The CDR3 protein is CASSPTGAGYEQYF. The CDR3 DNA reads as TGTGCCAGTAGCCCGACAGGGGCAGGATACGAGCAGTACTTC.

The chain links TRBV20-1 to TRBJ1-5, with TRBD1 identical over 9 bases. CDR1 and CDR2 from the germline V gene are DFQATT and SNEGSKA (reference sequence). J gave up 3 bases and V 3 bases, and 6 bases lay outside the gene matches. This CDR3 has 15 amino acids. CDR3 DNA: TGCAGTGCTAGTCCCGGGACAGGGCCCAATCAGCCCCAGCATTTT. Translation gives CSASPGTGPNQPQHF.

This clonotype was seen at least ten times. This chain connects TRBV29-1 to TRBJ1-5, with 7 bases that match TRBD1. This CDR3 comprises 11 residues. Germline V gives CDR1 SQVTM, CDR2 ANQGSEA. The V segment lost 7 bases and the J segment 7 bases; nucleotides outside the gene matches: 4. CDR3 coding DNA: TGCAGCGGTCAGGGGGGGCAGCCCCAGCATTTT. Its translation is CSGQGGQPQHF.

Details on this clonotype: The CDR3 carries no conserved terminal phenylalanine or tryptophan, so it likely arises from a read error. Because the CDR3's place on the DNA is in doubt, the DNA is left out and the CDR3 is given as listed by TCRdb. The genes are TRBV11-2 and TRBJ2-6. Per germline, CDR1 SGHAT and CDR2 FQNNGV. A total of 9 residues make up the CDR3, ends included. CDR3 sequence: CASSLGVTS.

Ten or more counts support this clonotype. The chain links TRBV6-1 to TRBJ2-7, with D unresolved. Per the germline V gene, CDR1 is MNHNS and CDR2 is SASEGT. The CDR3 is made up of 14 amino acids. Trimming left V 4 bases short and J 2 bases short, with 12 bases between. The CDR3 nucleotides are TGTGCCAGCAGTGTGAAACTATCCACCTACGAGCAGTACTTC. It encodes CASSVKLSTYEQYF.

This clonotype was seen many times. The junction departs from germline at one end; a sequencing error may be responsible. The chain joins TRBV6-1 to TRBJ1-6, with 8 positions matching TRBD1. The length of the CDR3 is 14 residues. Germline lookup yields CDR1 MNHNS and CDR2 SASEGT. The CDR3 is CAGSEGTGVSPLHF. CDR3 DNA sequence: TGTGCCGGCAGTGAAGGGACAGGCGTTTCACCCCTCCACTTT.

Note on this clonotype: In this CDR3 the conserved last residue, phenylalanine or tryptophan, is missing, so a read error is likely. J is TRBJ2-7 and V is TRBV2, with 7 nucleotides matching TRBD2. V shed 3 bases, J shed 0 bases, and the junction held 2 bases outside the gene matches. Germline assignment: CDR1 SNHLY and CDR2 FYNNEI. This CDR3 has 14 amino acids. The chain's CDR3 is CASSDSGNSYEQYL. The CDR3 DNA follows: TGTGCCAGCAGTGACAGCGGGAACTCCTACGAGCAGTACCTC.

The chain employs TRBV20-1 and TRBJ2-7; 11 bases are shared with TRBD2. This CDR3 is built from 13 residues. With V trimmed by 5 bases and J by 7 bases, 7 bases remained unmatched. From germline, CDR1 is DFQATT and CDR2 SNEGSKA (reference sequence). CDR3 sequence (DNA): TGCAGTGCTGAGGGGGCTAGCGGGAGGGAGCAGTACTTC. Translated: CSAEGASGREQYF.

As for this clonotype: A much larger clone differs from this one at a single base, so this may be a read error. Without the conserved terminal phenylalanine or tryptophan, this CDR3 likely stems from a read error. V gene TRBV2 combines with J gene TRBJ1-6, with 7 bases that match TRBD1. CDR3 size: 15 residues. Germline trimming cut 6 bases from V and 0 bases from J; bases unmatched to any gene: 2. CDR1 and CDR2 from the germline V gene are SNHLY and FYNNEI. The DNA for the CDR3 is TGTGCCAGCAGGGGACAGACCTCCTATAATTCACCCCTCCACCTT. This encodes CASRGQTSYNSPLHL.

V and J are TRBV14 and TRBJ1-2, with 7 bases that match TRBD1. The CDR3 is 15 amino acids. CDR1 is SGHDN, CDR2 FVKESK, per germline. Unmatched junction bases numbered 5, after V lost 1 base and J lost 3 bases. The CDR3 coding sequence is TGTGCCAGCAGCCAAGGGGCAGGGGGGTACTATGGCTACACCTTC. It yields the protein CASSQGAGGYYGYTF.

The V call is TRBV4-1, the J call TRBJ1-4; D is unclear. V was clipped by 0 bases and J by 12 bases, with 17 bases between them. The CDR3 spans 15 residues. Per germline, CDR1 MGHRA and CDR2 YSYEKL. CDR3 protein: CASSQDGTPKEQLFF. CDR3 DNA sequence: TGCGCCAGCAGCCAAGATGGCACTCCCAAGGAACAACTGTTTTTT.

CDR3 residues: CATSDRTSGGFYEQYF. The CDR3 DNA is TGTGCCACCAGTGACAGGACTAGCGGGGGTTTCTACGAGCAGTACTTC. The chain joins TRBV24-1 to TRBJ2-7; 13 bases agree with TRBD2. This CDR3 has 16 amino acids. V trimming: 4 bases; J trimming: 3 bases; junction bases outside the gene matches: 5. The germline gives CDR1 KGHDR, CDR2 SFDVKD.

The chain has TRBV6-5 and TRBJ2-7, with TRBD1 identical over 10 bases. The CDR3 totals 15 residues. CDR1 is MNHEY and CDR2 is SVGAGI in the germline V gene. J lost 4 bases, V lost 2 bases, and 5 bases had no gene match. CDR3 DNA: TGTGCCAGCAGTTACATCCGGACAGGGGGGTACGAGCAGTACTTC. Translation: CASSYIRTGGYEQYF.

The DNA for the CDR3 is TGCAGCGTTGATGAGTCGGGACAGTTCTACAATGAGCAGTTCTTC. This encodes CSVDESGQFYNEQFF. The V gene is TRBV29-1, the J gene TRBJ2-1, with 7 positions matching TRBD1. The CDR3 is 15 amino acids. Trimming at V came to 3 bases and at J to 3 bases, leaving 8 bases not matched to a gene. CDR1 and CDR2 from the germline V gene are SQVTM and ANQGSEA.

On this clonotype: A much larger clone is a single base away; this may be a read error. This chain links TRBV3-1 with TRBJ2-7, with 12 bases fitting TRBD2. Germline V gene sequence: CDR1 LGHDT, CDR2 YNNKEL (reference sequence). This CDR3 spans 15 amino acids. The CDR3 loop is CTSSLLAGGPYEQYF. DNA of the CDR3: TGTACCAGCAGCCTCCTAGCGGGAGGGCCCTACGAGCAGTACTTC.

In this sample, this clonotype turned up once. In DNA, the CDR3 is TGTGCCAGCAGCTGGGGACTAGGGCTCTACAATGAGCAGTTCTTC. The encoded protein is CASSWGLGLYNEQFF. This chain connects TRBV7-3 to TRBJ2-1; 8 nucleotides agree with TRBD2. CDR3 length equals 15 residues. Germline CDR1 and CDR2: SGHTA and FQGTGA. The trim removed 4 bases at V and 3 bases at J, leaving 5 bases unmatched.

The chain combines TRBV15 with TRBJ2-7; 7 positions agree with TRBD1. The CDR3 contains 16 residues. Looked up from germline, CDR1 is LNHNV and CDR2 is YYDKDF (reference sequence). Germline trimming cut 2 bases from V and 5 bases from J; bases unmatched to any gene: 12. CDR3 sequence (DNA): TGTGCCACCAGCAGACCCAAGACAGGGTTGATGGACGAGCAGTACTTC. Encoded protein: CATSRPKTGLMDEQYF.